This is a list of T cell receptor beta chains from one sample in a study of OX40 agonist ivuxolimab in advanced cancers. The protocol was immunoSEQ multiplex PCR, while the TCRdb copy is restricted to in-frame clones and leaves out a portion. This table holds approximately 77,000 clones, roughly 87% found once. The source was CD4+ or CD8+ T cells sorted from blood, collected in a trial of the OX40 agonist ivuxolimab. These receptor sequences come from an adult with an advanced solid tumor such as melanoma, head and neck, liver or kidney cancer. CDR3s include the opening cysteine and the closing phenylalanine or tryptophan. A D gene is named only where the DNA matches it firmly. Clone size, where shown, is once, few, many, or a class for clones that have expanded.

size: NA
J: TRBJ2-5
V: TRBV7-3
D: TRBD2
DNA: TGTGCCAGCAGCTTAGTAGCGGGTTCCCGGACCCAGTACTTC
CDR3: CASSLVAGSRTQYF

size: NA
J: TRBJ2-1
V: TRBV5-4
D: NA
DNA: TGTGCCAGCAGCTTGGGCGGGTCCTACAATGAGCAGTTCTTC
CDR3: CASSLGGSYNEQFF

size: NA
J: TRBJ1-2
V: TRBV7-8
D: TRBD1
DNA: TGTGCCAGCAGCTTGGGACAGGATAGAAATGGCTACACCTTC
CDR3: CASSLGQDRNGYTF

size: NA
J: TRBJ2-2
V: TRBV5-5
D: TRBD1
DNA: TGTGCCAGCAGCTTGGAGTGGGGACAGGGGGGCACCGGGGAGCTGTTTTTT
CDR3: CASSLEWGQGGTGELFF

size: NA
J: TRBJ1-2
V: TRBV19
D: TRBD1
DNA: TGTGCCAGTAGTTCCAGGGGGCGGAGTGGCTACACCTTC
CDR3: CASSSRGRSGYTF

size: NA
J: TRBJ2-3
V: TRBV11-3
D: TRBD2
DNA: TGTGCCAGCAGCTCGGGGGGGGTTCTTACGCAGTATTTT
CDR3: CASSSGGVLTQYF

size: NA
J: TRBJ1-5
V: TRBV5-6
D: NA
DNA: TGTGCCAGCAGCTTGTCGCCGCTAAATCAGCCCCAGCATTTT
CDR3: CASSLSPLNQPQHF

size: NA
J: TRBJ1-5
V: TRBV29-1
D: TRBD1
DNA: TGCAGCGCCGGGACAGGATTCAATCAGCCCCAGCATTTT
CDR3: CSAGTGFNQPQHF

size: once
J: TRBJ2-6
V: TRBV7-9
D: TRBD1
DNA: TGTGCCAGCAGTTTTACAGGGGGTGCTGGGGCCAACGTCCTGACTTTC
CDR3: CASSFTGGAGANVLTF

size: NA
J: TRBJ2-7
V: TRBV19
D: TRBD2
DNA: TGTGCCAGTAAAAGAACGAGCGGGGCCTCCTACGAGCAGTACTTC
CDR3: CASKRTSGASYEQYF

size: NA
J: TRBJ2-2
V: TRBV2
D: NA
DNA: TGTGCCAGCAGTTACGAGCGGTCGAACACCGGGGAGCTGTTTTTT
CDR3: CASSYERSNTGELFF

size: NA
J: TRBJ1-2
V: TRBV5-6
D: TRBD1
DNA: TGTGCCAGCAGCCGAGACAGGGCGAACTATGGCTACACCTTC
CDR3: CASSRDRANYGYTF

size: NA
J: TRBJ2-1
V: TRBV21-1
D: NA
DNA: TGTGCCAGCAGCAAAGGGGGGGCTAGCCTCCCCCACTACAATGAGCAGTTCTTC
CDR3: CASSKGGASLPHYNEQFF

size: NA
J: TRBJ2-5
V: TRBV18
D: NA
DNA: TGTGCCAGCTCACCCGGGGAGACCCAGTACTTC
CDR3: CASSPGETQYF

size: NA
J: TRBJ1-1
V: TRBV2
D: NA
DNA: TGTGCCAGCAGTGTGGTTGACACGGCGAACACTGAAGCTTTCTTT
CDR3: CASSVVDTANTEAFF

size: NA
J: TRBJ1-4
V: TRBV5-8
D: NA
DNA: TGTGCCAGCAGTGGTCAGGGCGGAGAAAAACTGTTTTTT
CDR3: CASSGQGGEKLFF

size: NA
J: TRBJ1-4
V: TRBV4-1
D: NA
DNA: TGCGCCAGCAGCCAAAGGGACGGTGAAAATGAAAAACTGTTTTTT
CDR3: CASSQRDGENEKLFF

size: NA
J: TRBJ1-4
V: TRBV5-1
D: NA
DNA: TGCGCCAGCAGCTTGGCCTTGTCAGTTAATGAAAAACTGTTTTTT
CDR3: CASSLALSVNEKLFF

size: once
J: TRBJ2-3
V: TRBV28
D: NA
DNA: TGTGCCAGCGGGGCCTTCGGACTCACAGATACGCAGTATTTT
CDR3: CASGAFGLTDTQYF

size: NA
J: TRBJ1-5
V: TRBV28
D: TRBD1
DNA: TGTGCCAGCACCTTGGGGACAGGGCATCAGCCCCAGCATTTT
CDR3: CASTLGTGHQPQHF

size: NA
J: TRBJ2-2
V: TRBV19
D: NA
DNA: TGTGCCAGTAGTACGCAGGGGAACACCGGGGAGCTGTTTTTT
CDR3: CASSTQGNTGELFF

size: NA
J: TRBJ2-5
V: TRBV27
D: NA
DNA: TGTGCCAGCAGTTTGAGATGGGGCGAGACCCAGTACTTC
CDR3: CASSLRWGETQYF

size: NA
J: TRBJ1-2
V: TRBV18
D: TRBD1
DNA: TGTGCCAGCTTGCTGACAGGGGAACTTAACTATGGCTACACCTTC
CDR3: CASLLTGELNYGYTF

size: NA
J: TRBJ2-5
V: TRBV5-4
D: TRBD1
DNA: TGTGCCAGCAGCTTACAGGGGAGTACGGAGACCCAGTACTTC
CDR3: CASSLQGSTETQYF

size: NA
J: TRBJ2-5
V: TRBV5-5
D: TRBD1
DNA: TGTGCCAGCAGCTTGGCAGGGACAGGGTACGGGGAGACCCAGTACTTC
CDR3: CASSLAGTGYGETQYF

size: NA
J: TRBJ2-2
V: TRBV27
D: TRBD2
DNA: TGTGCCAGCAGTAGACTAGCGGGAGGGGTCGCCGGGGAGCTGTTTTTT
CDR3: CASSRLAGGVAGELFF

size: NA
J: TRBJ1-1
V: TRBV5-1
D: NA
DNA: TGCGCCAGCAGCTTGGAGGCAGGTCGGCGCACTGAAGCTTTCTTT
CDR3: CASSLEAGRRTEAFF

size: NA
J: TRBJ1-1
V: TRBV18
D: NA
DNA: TGTGCCAGCTCACCACCTTACCCAAGGGGGGTCGAAGCTTTCTTT
CDR3: CASSPPYPRGVEAFF

size: once
J: TRBJ2-7
V: TRBV18
D: NA
DNA: TGTGCCAGCTCACCACCGTCGCAGGGGGGGTACGAGCAGTACTTC
CDR3: CASSPPSQGGYEQYF

size: NA
J: TRBJ2-1
V: TRBV5-1
D: TRBD2
DNA: TGCGCCAGCGGCCCTCTAGCGGGGTCCTACAATGAGCAGTTCTTC
CDR3: CASGPLAGSYNEQFF

size: NA
J: TRBJ2-7
V: TRBV4-2
D: TRBD1
DNA: TGTGCCAGCAGCCAAGCCCAGGGACAGGGCTACCACGAGCAGTACTTC
CDR3: CASSQAQGQGYHEQYF

size: NA
J: TRBJ2-5
V: TRBV19
D: NA
DNA: TGTGCCAGTAGTATAGGTACTGATCAAGAGACCCAGTACTTC
CDR3: CASSIGTDQETQYF

size: NA
J: TRBJ1-1
V: TRBV28
D: NA
DNA: TGTGCCAGCAGTTGGGCCCACGTCGTCGGTGAAGCTTTCTTT
CDR3: CASSWAHVVGEAFF

size: NA
J: TRBJ1-1
V: TRBV6-1
D: NA
DNA: TGTGCCAGCAGTGAATTCCGGGTAGCTTTCTTT
CDR3: CASSEFRVAFF

size: NA
J: TRBJ2-4
V: TRBV5-1
D: NA
DNA: TGCGCCAGCAGCCTCACTACAGGACTAGCCAAAAACATTCAGTACTTC
CDR3: CASSLTTGLAKNIQYF

size: NA
J: TRBJ2-5
V: TRBV7-9
D: TRBD2
DNA: TGTGCCAGCAGCGACCCGATGGGGCGACTAGCGGGTGAGACCCAGTACTTC
CDR3: CASSDPMGRLAGETQYF

size: NA
J: TRBJ2-7
V: TRBV6-4
D: NA
DNA: TGTGCCAGCAGTGATCAATGGGGAAACGAGCAGTACTTC
CDR3: CASSDQWGNEQYF

size: NA
J: TRBJ2-1
V: TRBV10-2
D: TRBD2
DNA: TGCGCCAGCACCCCTGGGGCTAGCGGTTACTACAATGAGCAGTTCTTC
CDR3: CASTPGASGYYNEQFF

size: NA
J: TRBJ1-2
V: TRBV7-2
D: TRBD1
DNA: TGTGCCAGCAGCCCGGGGAGAGACAGGGCGGGAGGCTACACCTTC
CDR3: CASSPGRDRAGGYTF

size: NA
J: TRBJ2-6
V: TRBV27
D: TRBD2
DNA: TGTGCCAGCGCGGGACTAGCTGGTGGGGCCAACGTCCTGACTTTC
CDR3: CASAGLAGGANVLTF

size: NA
J: TRBJ1-3
V: TRBV9
D: TRBD1
DNA: TGTGCCAGCAGCGTAGGGACAGGGGGAAACACCATATATTTT
CDR3: CASSVGTGGNTIYF

size: few
J: TRBJ1-2
V: TRBV28
D: NA
DNA: TGTGCCAGCAGTTTAGGGGGGAATGGCTACACCTTC
CDR3: CASSLGGNGYTF

size: NA
J: TRBJ1-1
V: TRBV6-1
D: NA
DNA: TGTGCCAGCAGGGAAACAGGGCCCACTGAAGCTTTCTTT
CDR3: CASRETGPTEAFF

size: NA
J: TRBJ2-7
V: TRBV7-2
D: NA
DNA: TGTGCCAGCAGCTTAAATCAGGGAAGACGGGTCGAGCAGTACTTC
CDR3: CASSLNQGRRVEQYF